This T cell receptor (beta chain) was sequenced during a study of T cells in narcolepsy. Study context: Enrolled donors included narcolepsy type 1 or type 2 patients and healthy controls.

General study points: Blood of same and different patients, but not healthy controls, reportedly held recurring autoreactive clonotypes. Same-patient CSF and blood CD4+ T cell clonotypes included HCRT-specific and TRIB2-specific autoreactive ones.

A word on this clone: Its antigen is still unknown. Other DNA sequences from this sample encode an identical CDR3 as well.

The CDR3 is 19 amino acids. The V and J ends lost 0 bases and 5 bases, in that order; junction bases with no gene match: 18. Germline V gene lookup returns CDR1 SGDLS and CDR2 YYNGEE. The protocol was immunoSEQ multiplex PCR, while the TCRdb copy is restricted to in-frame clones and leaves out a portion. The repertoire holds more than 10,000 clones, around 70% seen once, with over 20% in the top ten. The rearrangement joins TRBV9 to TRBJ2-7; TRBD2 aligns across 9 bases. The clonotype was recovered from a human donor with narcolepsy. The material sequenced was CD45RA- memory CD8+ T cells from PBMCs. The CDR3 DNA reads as TGTGCCAGCAGCGTAGCCGGACCTGTAGCGGGAGTGGGTGTGGACGAGCAGTACTTC. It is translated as CASSVAGPVAGVGVDEQYF.